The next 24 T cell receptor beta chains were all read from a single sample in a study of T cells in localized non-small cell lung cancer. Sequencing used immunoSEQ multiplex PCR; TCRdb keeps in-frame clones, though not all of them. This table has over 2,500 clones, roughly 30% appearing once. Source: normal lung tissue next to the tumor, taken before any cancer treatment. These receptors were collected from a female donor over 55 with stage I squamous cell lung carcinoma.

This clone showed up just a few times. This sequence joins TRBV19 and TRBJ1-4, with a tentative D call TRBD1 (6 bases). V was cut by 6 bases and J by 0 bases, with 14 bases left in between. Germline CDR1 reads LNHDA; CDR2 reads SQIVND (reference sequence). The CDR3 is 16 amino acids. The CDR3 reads CASRSRGLATNEKLFF. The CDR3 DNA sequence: TGTGCCAGTAGGAGCAGGGGCCTTGCAACTAATGAAAAACTGTTTTTT.

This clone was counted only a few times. Written as DNA, the CDR3 is TGTGCCAGCAGCTTAGGGGTGGGGTACAACACTGAAGCTTTCTTT. Its protein is CASSLGVGYNTEAFF. The genes are TRBV11-3 and TRBJ1-1; D is ambiguous. Trimming pared 1 base from V and 2 bases from J, leaving 11 bases between. CDR1 SGHNT and CDR2 YENEEA come from the germline V gene. The CDR3 runs to 15 residues.

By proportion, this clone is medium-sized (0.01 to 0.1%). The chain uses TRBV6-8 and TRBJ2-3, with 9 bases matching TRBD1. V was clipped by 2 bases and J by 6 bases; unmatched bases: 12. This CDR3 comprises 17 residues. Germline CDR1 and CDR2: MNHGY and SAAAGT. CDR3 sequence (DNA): TGTGCCAGCAGTTACCTCCCGCCGGGACAGGGAGGGGATACGCAGTATTTT. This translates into CASSYLPPGQGGDTQYF.

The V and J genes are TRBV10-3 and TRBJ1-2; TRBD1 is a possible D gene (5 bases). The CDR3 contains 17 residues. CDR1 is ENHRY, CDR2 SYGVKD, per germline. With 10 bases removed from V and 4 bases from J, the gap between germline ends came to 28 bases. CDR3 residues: CASVYKGTGVGGYGYTF. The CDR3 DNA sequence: TGTGCCAGCGTATACAAGGGGACGGGGGTAGGTGGCTATGGCTACACCTTC.

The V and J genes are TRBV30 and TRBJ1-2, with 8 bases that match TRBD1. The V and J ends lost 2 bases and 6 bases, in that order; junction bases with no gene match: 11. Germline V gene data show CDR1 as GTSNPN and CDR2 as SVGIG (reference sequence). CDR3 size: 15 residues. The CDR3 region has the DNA TGTGCCTGGAGTCGTCCGGACAGGGAGGCTAATGGCTACACCTTC. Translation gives CAWSRPDREANGYTF.

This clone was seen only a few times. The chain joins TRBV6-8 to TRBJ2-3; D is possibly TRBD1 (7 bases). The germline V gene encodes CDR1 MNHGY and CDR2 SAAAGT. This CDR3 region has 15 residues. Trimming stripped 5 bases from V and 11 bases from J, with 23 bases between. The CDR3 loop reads CASSGGTSGTERQYF. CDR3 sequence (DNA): TGTGCCAGCAGTGGGGGGACATCCGGGACAGAGAGGCAGTATTTT.

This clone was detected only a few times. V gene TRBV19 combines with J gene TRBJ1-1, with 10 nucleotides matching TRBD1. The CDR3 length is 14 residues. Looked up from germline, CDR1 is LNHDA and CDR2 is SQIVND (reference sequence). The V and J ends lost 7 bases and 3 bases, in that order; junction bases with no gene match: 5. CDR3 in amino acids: CASKPGQGDTEAFF. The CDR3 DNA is TGTGCCAGTAAGCCAGGACAGGGGGACACTGAAGCTTTCTTT.

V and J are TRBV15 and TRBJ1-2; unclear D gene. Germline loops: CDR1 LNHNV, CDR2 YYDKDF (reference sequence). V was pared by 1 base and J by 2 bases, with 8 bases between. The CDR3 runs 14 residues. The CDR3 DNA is TGTGCCACCAGCAGAGGATCGGAAAACTATGGCTACACCTTC. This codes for CATSRGSENYGYTF.

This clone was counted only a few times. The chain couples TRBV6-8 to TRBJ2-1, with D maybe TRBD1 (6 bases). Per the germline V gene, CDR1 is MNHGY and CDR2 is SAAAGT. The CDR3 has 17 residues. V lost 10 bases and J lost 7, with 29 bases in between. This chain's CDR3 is CAIRGPSSGEFGNEQFF. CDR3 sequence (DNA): TGTGCCATCAGGGGCCCTTCCTCCGGGGAATTCGGTAATGAGCAGTTCTTC.

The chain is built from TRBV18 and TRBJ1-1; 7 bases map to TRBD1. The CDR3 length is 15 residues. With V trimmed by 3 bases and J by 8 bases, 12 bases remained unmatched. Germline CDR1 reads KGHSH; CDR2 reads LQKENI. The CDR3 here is CASSPSLQQGVEAFF. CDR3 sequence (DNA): TGTGCCAGCTCACCGAGTTTGCAGCAGGGGGTAGAAGCTTTCTTT.

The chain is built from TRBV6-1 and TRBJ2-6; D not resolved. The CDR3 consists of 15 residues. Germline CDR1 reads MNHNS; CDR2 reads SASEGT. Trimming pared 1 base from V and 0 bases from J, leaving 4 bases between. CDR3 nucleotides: TGTGCCAGCAGTGAAGAGGGCTCTGGGGCCAACGTCCTGACTTTC. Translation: CASSEEGSGANVLTF.

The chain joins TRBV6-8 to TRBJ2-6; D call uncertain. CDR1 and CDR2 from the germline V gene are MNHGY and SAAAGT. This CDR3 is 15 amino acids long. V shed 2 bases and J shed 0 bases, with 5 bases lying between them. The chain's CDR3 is CASSYGISGANVLTF. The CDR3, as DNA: TGTGCCAGCAGTTACGGAATCTCTGGGGCCAACGTCCTGACTTTC.

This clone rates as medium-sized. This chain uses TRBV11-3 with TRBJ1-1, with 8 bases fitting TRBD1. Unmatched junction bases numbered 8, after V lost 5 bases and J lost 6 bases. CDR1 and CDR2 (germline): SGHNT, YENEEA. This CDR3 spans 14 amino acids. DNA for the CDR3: TGTGCCAGCAGCCTCAGACAGGGGATACCTGAAGCTTTCTTT. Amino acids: CASSLRQGIPEAFF.

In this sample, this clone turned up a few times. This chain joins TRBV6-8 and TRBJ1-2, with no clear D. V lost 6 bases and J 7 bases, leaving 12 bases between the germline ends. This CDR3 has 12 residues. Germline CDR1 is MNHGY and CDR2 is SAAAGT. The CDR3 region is CASRRSIGGYTF. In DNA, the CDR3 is TGTGCCAGCAGGAGAAGTATCGGTGGCTACACCTTC.

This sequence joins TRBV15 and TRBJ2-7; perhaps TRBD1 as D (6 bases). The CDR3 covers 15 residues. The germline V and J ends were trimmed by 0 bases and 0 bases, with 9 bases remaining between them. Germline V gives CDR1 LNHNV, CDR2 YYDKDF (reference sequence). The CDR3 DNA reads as TGTGCCACCAGCAGAGATACACAGGGCTCCTACGAGCAGTACTTC. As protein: CATSRDTQGSYEQYF.

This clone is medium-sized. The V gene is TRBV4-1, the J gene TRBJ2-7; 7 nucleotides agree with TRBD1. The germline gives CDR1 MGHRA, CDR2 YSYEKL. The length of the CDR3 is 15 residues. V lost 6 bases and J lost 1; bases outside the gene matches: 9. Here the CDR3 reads CASRQVDRVSYEQYF. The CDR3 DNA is TGCGCCAGCAGGCAGGTCGACAGGGTTTCCTACGAGCAGTACTTC.

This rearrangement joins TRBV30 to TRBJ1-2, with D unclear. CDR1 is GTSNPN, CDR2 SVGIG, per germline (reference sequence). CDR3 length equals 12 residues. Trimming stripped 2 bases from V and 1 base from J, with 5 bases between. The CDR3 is CAWSLVNYGYTF. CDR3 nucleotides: TGTGCCTGGAGTCTGGTTAACTATGGCTACACCTTC.

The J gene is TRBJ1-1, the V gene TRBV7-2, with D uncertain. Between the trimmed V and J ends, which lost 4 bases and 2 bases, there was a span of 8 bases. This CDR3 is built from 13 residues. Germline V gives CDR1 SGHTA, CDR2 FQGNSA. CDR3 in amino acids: CASSWGKNTEAFF. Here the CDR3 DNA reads TGTGCCAGCAGCTGGGGTAAAAACACTGAAGCTTTCTTT.

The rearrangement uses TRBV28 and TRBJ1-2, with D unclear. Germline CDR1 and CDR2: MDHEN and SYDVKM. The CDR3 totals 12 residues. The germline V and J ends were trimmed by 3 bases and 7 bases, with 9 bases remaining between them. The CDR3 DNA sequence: TGTGCCAGCAGTTTGTTGGAGTCTGGCTACACCTTC. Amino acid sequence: CASSLLESGYTF.

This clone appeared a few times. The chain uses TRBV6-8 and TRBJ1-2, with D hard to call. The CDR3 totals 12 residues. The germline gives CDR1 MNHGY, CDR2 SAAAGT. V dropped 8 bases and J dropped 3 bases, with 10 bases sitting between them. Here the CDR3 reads CASLVEYYGYTF. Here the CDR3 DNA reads TGTGCCAGCCTGGTGGAGTACTATGGCTACACCTTC.

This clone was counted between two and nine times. The CDR3 sequence is CAISGVGGGTEAFF. The CDR3 DNA follows: TGTGCCATCTCTGGGGTGGGAGGAGGCACTGAAGCTTTCTTT. The V call is TRBV6-8, the J call TRBJ1-1; D uncertain. CDR1 is MNHGY and CDR2 is SAAAGT in the germline V gene. The CDR3 is made up of 14 amino acids. The germline V and J ends were trimmed by 10 bases and 4 bases, with 19 bases remaining between them.

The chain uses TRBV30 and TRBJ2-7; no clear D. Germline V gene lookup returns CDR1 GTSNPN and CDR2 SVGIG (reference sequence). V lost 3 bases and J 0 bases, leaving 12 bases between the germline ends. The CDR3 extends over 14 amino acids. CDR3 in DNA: TGTGCCTGGAGCAGAACGGTAAGCTCCTACGAGCAGTACTTC. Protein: CAWSRTVSSYEQYF.

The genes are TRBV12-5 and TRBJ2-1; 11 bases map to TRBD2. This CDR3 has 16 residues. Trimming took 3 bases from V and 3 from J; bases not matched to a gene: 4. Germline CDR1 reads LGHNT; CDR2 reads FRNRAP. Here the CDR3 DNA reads TGTGCTAGTGGTTTCGGGACTAGCGGCAGCTACAATGAGCAGTTCTTC. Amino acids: CASGFGTSGSYNEQFF.

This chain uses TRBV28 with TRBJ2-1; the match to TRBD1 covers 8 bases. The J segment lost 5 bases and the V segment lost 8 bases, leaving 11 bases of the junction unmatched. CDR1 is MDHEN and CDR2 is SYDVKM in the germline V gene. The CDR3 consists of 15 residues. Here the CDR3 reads CASRGYRGFNNEQFF. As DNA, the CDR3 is TGTGCCAGCCGGGGGTACAGGGGGTTCAACAATGAGCAGTTCTTC.